This T cell receptor beta chain emerged from a study of T-cell memory formation after mild COVID-19. At the level of the study: TCR clusters mostly belonged to single donors.

Sample barcodes and UMIs were carried by the TCR alpha and TCR beta cDNA libraries that 5'RACE generated with constant-segment primers. TCRdb re-derived calls from the 5' RACE reads in MiXCR, one entry per CDR3 protein. The sample lists 89,000 or so distinct CDR3 sequences, 13% seen once, with 41% in the top ten. Trimming stripped 2 bases from V and 5 bases from J, with 9 bases between. The CDR3 length is 13 residues. CDR1 and CDR2 from the germline V gene are SGHAT and FQDESV (reference sequence). Study conclusions and caveats: The CD4+ clones that contracted clustered mainly within CM and EM, and the CD8+ clones concentrated in EMRA. Pre-infection memory held some responding clones, suggesting pre-existing cross-reactive T cells responded.

This clonotype showed up just a few times. Its target is not known. The sequenced sample was PBMCs or a T cell subset sorted from them (not recorded which). This chain joins TRBV11-1 and TRBJ1-1; no clear D gene. The TCR originated in a young man who had mild COVID-19 (a few samples of this study predate the infection). Cell type and time point are not known. The CDR3 DNA is TGTGCCAGCAGCTTACAAGGAGAGACTGAAGCTTTCTTT. This translates into CASSLQGETEAFF.